This TCR beta chain was captured in a study of T-cell memory formation after mild COVID-19. This clonotype was observed a few times. TCRdb processed the 5' RACE reads anew with MiXCR; each CDR3 protein has one entry. The repertoire includes almost 550,000 distinct CDR3 sequences, about 20% of them detected once, and 9.5% to 15% sits in the top ten. The germline V and J ends were trimmed by 6 bases and 1 base, with 12 bases remaining between them. The germline gives CDR1 MNHEY, CDR2 SVGAGI. This CDR3 has 15 residues. V usage is TRBV6-5 and J usage is TRBJ2-2, with D maybe TRBD2 (5 bases). The TCR originated in an adult woman who had mild COVID-19 (a few samples of this study predate the infection). Cell type and time point are not known. Sequencing was carried out using PBMCs or a T cell subset sorted from them (not recorded which). The CDR3 is CASRAGLWNTGELFF. CDR3 coding DNA: TGTGCCAGCAGAGCAGGACTCTGGAACACCGGGGAGCTGTTTTTT.